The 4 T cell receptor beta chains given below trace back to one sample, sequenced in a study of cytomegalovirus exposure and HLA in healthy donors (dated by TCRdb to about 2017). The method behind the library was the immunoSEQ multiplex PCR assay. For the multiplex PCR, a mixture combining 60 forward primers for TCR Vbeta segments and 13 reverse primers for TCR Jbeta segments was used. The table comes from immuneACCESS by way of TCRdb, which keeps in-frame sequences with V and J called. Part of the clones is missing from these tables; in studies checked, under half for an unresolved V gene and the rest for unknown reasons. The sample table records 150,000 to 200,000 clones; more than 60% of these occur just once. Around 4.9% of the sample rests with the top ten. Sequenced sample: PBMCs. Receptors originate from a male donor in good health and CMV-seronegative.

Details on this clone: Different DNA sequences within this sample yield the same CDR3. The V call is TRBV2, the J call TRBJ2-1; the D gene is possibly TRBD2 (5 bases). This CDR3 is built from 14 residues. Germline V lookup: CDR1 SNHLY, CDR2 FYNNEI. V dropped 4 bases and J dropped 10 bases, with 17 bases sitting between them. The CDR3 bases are TGTGCCAGCAGTGTAGCTAGCCGGGGTTCAGAGCAGTTCTTC. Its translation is CASSVASRGSEQFF.

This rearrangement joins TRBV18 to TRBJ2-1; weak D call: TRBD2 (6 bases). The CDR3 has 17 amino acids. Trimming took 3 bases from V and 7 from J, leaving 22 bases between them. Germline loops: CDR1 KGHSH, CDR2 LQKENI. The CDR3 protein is CASSPGIGGLYLNEQFF. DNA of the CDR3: TGTGCCAGCTCACCTGGTATCGGGGGTTTATACTTGAATGAGCAGTTCTTC. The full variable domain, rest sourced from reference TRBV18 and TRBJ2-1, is NAGVMQNPRHLVRRRGQEARLRCSPMKGHSHVYWYRQLPEEGLKFMVYLQKENIIDESGMPKERFSAEFPKEGPSILRIQQVVRGDSAAYFCASSPGIGGLYLNEQFFGPGTRLTVL.

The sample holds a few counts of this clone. CDR3 bases: TGCGCCAGCAGCTTGGTCCAGCGGAGGAGCTCCTACGAGCAGTACTTC. This encodes CASSLVQRRSSYEQYF. This chain joins TRBV5-1 and TRBJ2-7; D perhaps matches TRBD2 (5 bases). The CDR3 sequence is 16 residues long. Germline V gene lookup returns CDR1 SGHRS and CDR2 YFSETQ. V was shortened by 0 bases and J by 0 bases, with 13 bases between the two germline ends.

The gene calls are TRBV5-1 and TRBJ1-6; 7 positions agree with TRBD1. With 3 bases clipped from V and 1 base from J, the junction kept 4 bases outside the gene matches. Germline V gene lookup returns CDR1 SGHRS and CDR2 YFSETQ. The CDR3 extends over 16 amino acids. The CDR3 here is CASSWGTESYNSPLHF. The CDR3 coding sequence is TGCGCCAGCAGCTGGGGGACAGAATCCTATAATTCACCCCTCCACTTT.